The clone carrying this T cell receptor (beta chain) has a single count. Its antigen is undetermined. This entry comes from a study of radiotherapy plus CTLA-4 blockade in lung cancer. This CDR3 contains 12 residues. CDR1 and CDR2 (germline): KGHSH, LQKENI. Between the trimmed V and J ends, which lost 1 base and 5 bases, there was a span of 5 bases. Points from the study as a whole: After radiotherapy and ipilimumab, tumor-derived clones expanded in peripheral blood.

This table comes from immunoSEQ multiplex PCR, and its TCRdb copy is limited to in-frame clones, with some not included. The data contain approximately 90,000 clones, 83% of them singletons. The sequence came from a human donor with non-small cell lung cancer who had stable disease on radiotherapy plus ipilimumab. Sequencing was performed on peripheral blood, taken from a patient treated with radiotherapy plus ipilimumab. The chain has TRBV18 and TRBJ2-5; the D is unclear. This chain's CDR3 is CASSPLSETQYF. CDR3 coding DNA: TGTGCCAGCTCACCACTATCCGAGACCCAGTACTTC.